This record covers a single TCR beta chain. It lacks a known antigen. The record has no base qualities; no much larger clone is one base away. The record originates from a study of blood T cell repertoires in COVID-19 (dated by TCRdb to the early 2020s). About the full investigation: Samples from collaborators originated in the United States, Italy and Spain and spanned both the acute and convalescent phases of COVID-19. The prospective study material was composed of cDNA or gDNA derived from T cells, B-cell-depleted T cells, or PBMCs. The dataset comprised deeply sampled blood TCRbeta repertoires from subjects exposed to, actively infected with, or recovered from COVID-19. A freely available public database, intended as a resource for researchers studying the immune response to SARS-CoV-2, is where the repertoires were released. Samples were obtained from the ongoing ImmuneRACE study (first 160 participants) and from 1,254 subjects provided by 6 global collaborators. Nearly every sample came with metadata listing a de-identified subject ID, COVID-19 status, age in years and sex. HLA class I and class II types, where available, came from metadata supplied by the sample provider rather than from assay-based typing.

Per the germline V gene, SGHDT is the CDR1 and YYEEEE is the CDR2. Inclusive of the bounding cysteine and phenylalanine, the CDR3 is 15 residues long. CDR3 DNA only is kept here, 45 bases in frame from base 1. Compared with germline, V lacks 2 bases and J lacks 9 bases; bases without a gene match: 7. TCRbeta CDR3 regions were amplified from genomic DNA by means of the immunoSEQ Assay, a bias-controlled multiplex PCR. In the authors' own workflow: Within the assay, amplification of reference gene primers was used to estimate how many nucleated cells each sample contained. To quantify the absolute abundance of each unique TCRbeta CDR3 rearrangement, sequence reads were collapsed and filtered. For each sample, productive Simpson clonality was calculated as the square root of Simpson's diversity index over productive rearrangements. TCRdb stores this immuneACCESS table with in-frame sequences only. Part of the clones is absent; in the studies checked, under half of the shortfall reflects unresolved V genes, and no reason is known for the rest. V and J calls plus clone size are reproduced from that table; the DNA served to infer D and trimming. The sample table contains about 130,000 clones; only one count was recorded for roughly four fifths of them. About 5.5% of the sample lies in the top ten.

In Seattle, one collaborating source enrolled patients while the infection was active and tracked those patients longitudinally over the course of disease. Whole blood was collected in K2EDTA tubes by collaborating institutions according to the institutions' own protocols. Collaborator samples were shipped for TCRbeta analysis as frozen whole blood, isolated PBMCs, or DNA extracted from either sample type. General findings and caveats noted by the study authors: The quantity of clinical and demographic metadata differed by source and by participant and was supplied without curation.

The TCR originated in a man older than 75 with COVID-19, enrolled during active disease. Material: peripheral blood. The rearrangement joined TRBV5-6 to TRBJ2-2, with 10 bases aligning to TRBD2. CDR3 loop: CASSLAGGVPRELFF. The DNA reads as follows: TGTGCCAGCAGCTTAGCGGGAGGGGTGCCCCGGGAGCTGTTTTTT.